Shown below are 9 T cell receptor beta chains from a single sample sequenced in a study of PD-1 blockade in classical Hodgkin lymphoma. Every patient was affected by relapse after autologous stem cell transplantation, while exposure to brentuximab vedotin was not uniform. Repertoires were generated with immunoSEQ multiplex PCR, while TCRdb's copy carries only in-frame clones and drops some. The profile covers approximately 98,000 clones, with roughly nine tenths appearing a single time and about 20% taken by the ten largest. The sample here was peripheral blood mononuclear cells (PBMCs), taken before the second cycle of nivolumab. These TCRs come from a human donor with classical Hodgkin lymphoma.

The gene calls are TRBV7-9 and TRBJ1-1; D possibly corresponds to TRBD1 (5 bases). CDR3 size: 15 residues. The germline CDR1 and CDR2 sequences are SEHNR and FQNEAQ (reference sequence). With 0 bases removed from V and 6 bases from J, the gap between germline ends came to 14 bases. The CDR3 nucleotides read TGTGCCAGCAGCTTAGCCTTACGGGACCGGGCTGAAGCTTTCTTT. Translating it yields CASSLALRDRAEAFF.

The chain couples TRBV27 to TRBJ2-7; D not certain. Trimming stripped 0 bases from V and 6 bases from J, with 9 bases between. The CDR3 length is 13 residues. The germline V gene has CDR1 MNHEY and CDR2 SMNVEV (reference sequence). CDR3 amino acids: CASSLSGFTEQYF. The CDR3 nucleotides are TGTGCCAGCAGTTTATCGGGGTTCACCGAGCAGTACTTC.

The CDR3 protein is CATSRDLGGTEAFF. The CDR3 DNA sequence: TGTGCCACCAGCAGAGATCTGGGAGGGACTGAAGCTTTCTTT. The chain couples TRBV15 to TRBJ1-1, with D uncertain. Germline V gene data show CDR1 as LNHNV and CDR2 as YYDKDF (reference sequence). V was trimmed by 0 bases and J by 5 bases, leaving 10 bases between them. The CDR3 has 14 amino acids.

The gene calls are TRBV4-2 and TRBJ2-7; 7 bases are shared with TRBD2. V lost 4 bases to trimming and J lost 3 bases; unmatched junction nucleotides: 15. Per germline, CDR1 LGHNA and CDR2 YNFKEQ. The CDR3 is made up of 17 amino acids. The CDR3 coding sequence is TGTGCCAGCAGCCTTTACGGGGGGATAGCGGGCGGCTACGAGCAGTACTTC. The encoded protein is CASSLYGGIAGGYEQYF.

This sequence joins TRBV19 and TRBJ2-6; the match to TRBD1 covers 7 bases. This CDR3 comprises 16 residues. The junction had 7 bases not matched to a gene; V was cut back by 4 bases and J by 4 bases. CDR1 is LNHDA and CDR2 is SQIVND in the germline V gene (reference sequence). CDR3 bases: TGTGCCAGTAGTAACGACAGGGCTCGGGGGGCCAACGTCCTGACTTTC. It specifies CASSNDRARGANVLTF.

V and J are TRBV6-4 and TRBJ2-1, with D possibly being TRBD1 (5 bases). The CDR3 is made up of 14 amino acids. The germline V gene has CDR1 MRHNA and CDR2 SNTAGT. The V and J ends lost 5 bases and 5 bases respectively, with 13 bases between them. CDR3 region: CASSMGLGHNEQFF. The CDR3 coding sequence is TGTGCCAGCAGTATGGGGCTAGGCCACAATGAGCAGTTCTTC.

The chain recombines TRBV6-5 with TRBJ2-5; a weak D match, TRBD2 (6 bases). The germline CDR1 and CDR2 sequences are MNHEY and SVGAGI. The V and J ends lost 6 bases and 4 bases respectively, with 12 bases between them. This CDR3 is built from 13 residues. The CDR3 DNA sequence: TGTGCCAGCAGCAGGGACTTAGCAGAGACCCAGTACTTC. Residues: CASSRDLAETQYF.

The chain employs TRBV18 and TRBJ2-2; 7 bases match TRBD1. Germline V gives CDR1 KGHSH, CDR2 LQKENI. Trimming cost V 5 bases and J 4 bases; bases outside gene matches: 7. This CDR3 comprises 15 residues. This chain's CDR3 is CASSIRQGRTGELFF. CDR3 in DNA: TGTGCCAGCTCAATACGACAGGGCCGCACCGGGGAGCTGTTTTTT.

The chain uses TRBV27 and TRBJ1-1; no clear D. CDR1 is MNHEY, CDR2 SMNVEV, per germline (reference sequence). V was trimmed by 5 bases and J by 2 bases, leaving 15 bases between them. The CDR3 covers 15 residues. CDR3 sequence reads: CASSLKGSSNTEAFF. CDR3 nucleotide sequence: TGTGCCAGCAGTCTAAAGGGCAGCTCTAACACTGAAGCTTTCTTT.